The 20 T cell receptor beta chains below were found in one sample sequenced in a study of tumor-infiltrating lymphocytes in primary liver carcinoma. The approximately 17-32 mg bulk tissue piece was not sorted before simultaneous RNA and DNA extraction. TCR beta cDNA was prepared out of about 530 ng total RNA by means of a constant-region primer. Slightly modified ARM-PCR with three nested multiplex PCR rounds yielded TCR beta libraries. In the first two PCR rounds, TRBV1-TRBV30 forward primers were paired with a C-beta reverse primer, and each round lasted approximately 10 cycles. Each CDR3 protein is one row after TCRdb ran MiXCR on the multiplex PCR reads. Among 90,000 to 140,000 distinct CDR3 sequences listed, roughly four fifths were seen once. The source material was liver tumor tissue from sampling region 3. As for subset: tumor region T3, left-lateral pole. The receptors were gathered from a man between 35 and 55 years old with primary liver carcinoma and hepatitis B virus infection.

Notes on this clonotype: The junction shows a germline mismatch at one end, possibly a read error. The chain couples TRBV4-3 to TRBJ2-1; tentative D call: TRBD2 (6 bases). CDR1 is LGHNA, CDR2 YSLEER, per germline. The CDR3 consists of 16 residues. The CDR3 nucleotides read TGCGCCAGCAGCCAAGATATAGGTAGCGGCTACAATGAGCACTTCTTC. Protein product: CASSQDIGSGYNEHFF.

A word on this clonotype: One end of the junction is discordant with germline, which a read error may explain. J is TRBJ2-7 and V is TRBV5-4, with D tentatively TRBD1 (5 bases). The CDR3 has 13 amino acids. The germline V gene encodes CDR1 SGHNT and CDR2 YYREEE (reference sequence). The CDR3 is CASSSMQGYEHYF. For the CDR3, the DNA is TGTGCCAGCAGCTCCATGCAGGGCTATGAGCACTACTTC.

To note about this clonotype: Germline is not matched at one junction end, which may reflect a read error. V is TRBV5-4 and J is TRBJ1-5, with no clear D. The CDR3 loop spans 13 amino acids. Germline V CDR1 and CDR2: SGHNT, YYREEE (reference sequence). The chain's CDR3 is CASNKDGNQPQRF. CDR3 sequence (DNA): TGTGCCAGCAATAAGGACGGCAATCAGCCCCAGCGTTTT. Full variable domain (outside the CDR3, taken from reference TRBV5-4 and TRBJ1-5): ETGVTQSPTHLIKTRGQQVTLRCSSQSGHNTVSWYQQALGQGPQFIFQYYREEENGRGNFPPRFSGLQFPNYSSELNVNALELDDSALYLCASNKDGNQPQRFGDGTRLSIL.

This clonotype was seen ten or more times. The rearrangement links TRBV30 to TRBJ2-1; the D gene is possibly TRBD2 (6 bases). This CDR3 region has 14 residues. The V end was cut by 4 bases, the J end by 3 bases, with 13 bases between. CDR1 is GTSNPN, CDR2 SVGIG, per germline (reference sequence). CDR3 DNA: TGTGCCTGGACCCGACTAGGGAACTACAATGAGCAGTTCTTC. It translates to CAWTRLGNYNEQFF. Full variable domain (remainder filled in from reference TRBV30 and TRBJ2-1): SQTIHQWPATLVQPVGSPLSLECTVEGTSNPNLYWYRQAAGRGLQLLFYSVGIGQISSEVPQNLSASRPQDRQFILSSKKLLLSDSGFYLCAWTRLGNYNEQFFGPGTRLTVL.

On this clonotype: A much bigger clone sits one base away, suggesting this may be a read error. The V call is TRBV7-9, the J call TRBJ2-1, with TRBD2 matching over 14 bases. The CDR3 has 18 amino acids. Germline loops: CDR1 SEHNR, CDR2 FQNEAQ (reference sequence). The DNA of the CDR3 is TGTGCCAGCAGCCCCGGGACTAGCGGGGGAAGCTCCTACATTGAGCAGTTCTTC. Amino acid sequence: CASSPGTSGGSSYIEQFF.

A few counts support this clonotype. The chain is built from TRBV11-3 and TRBJ2-1; a weak D match, TRBD2 (7 bases). The CDR3 is 17 residues long. Trimming cost V 4 bases and J 6 bases, with 22 bases left between them. CDR1 SGHNT and CDR2 YENEEA come from the germline V gene. CDR3 region: CASSSRGARTMGNEQFF. In nucleotides, the CDR3 is TGTGCCAGCAGCTCCCGGGGGGCGCGGACCATGGGCAATGAGCAGTTCTTC.

This clonotype was counted a few times. The chain links TRBV6-2 or TRBV6-3 to TRBJ2-7; D remains ambiguous. The CDR3 extends over 17 amino acids. Germline V lookup: CDR1 MNHEY, CDR2 SVGEGT. Trimming pared 0 bases from V and 4 bases from J, leaving 19 bases between. This CDR3 reads CASSYSIGLLSSYEQYF. DNA for the CDR3: TGTGCCAGCAGTTACTCGATCGGGCTCCTTAGCTCATACGAGCAGTACTTC.

This clonotype was detected a few times. A junction end diverges from the germline sequence, so it may reflect a read error. This chain joins TRBV29-1 and TRBJ2-1, with TRBD2 matching 7 bases. Germline lookup yields CDR1 SQVTM and CDR2 ANQGSEA. The CDR3 runs to 13 residues. For the CDR3, the DNA is TGCAGCGTTGGGGGGGGGGTCACCAATGAGCAGCTCTTC. This sequence encodes CSVGGGVTNEQLF.

Ten or more counts support this clonotype. This chain connects TRBV7-3 to TRBJ2-7; no reliable D call. The germline V and J ends were trimmed by 0 bases and 5 bases, with 8 bases remaining between them. CDR1 is SGHTA, CDR2 FQGTGA, per germline. The CDR3 runs to 13 residues. For the CDR3, the DNA is TGTGCCAGCAGCTTAACAGGGTTAAACGAGCAGTACTTC. Translation gives CASSLTGLNEQYF.

As to this clonotype: A junction boundary mismatches the germline segment, possibly from a read error. The chain is built from TRBV5-4 and TRBJ2-7, with D tentatively TRBD2 (5 bases). This CDR3 is 14 amino acids long. CDR1 is SGHNT, CDR2 YYREEE, per germline (reference sequence). As DNA, the CDR3 is TGTGCCAGCAGCTCAAAGGACTTCCCCTACGAGGAGTACTTC. Translation: CASSSKDFPYEEYF.

Worth noting for this clonotype: An end of the junction differs from the germline gene, which may be a read error. This chain uses TRBV4-2 with TRBJ2-1; a weak D match, TRBD2 (6 bases). CDR3 length: 17 residues. Germline CDR1 and CDR2: LGHNA and YNFKEQ. The DNA for the CDR3 is TGTGTCAGCAGCCAAGGCGGTAGCGGAGACTCCTACAGTGAGCAGTTCTTC. This codes for CVSSQGGSGDSYSEQFF.

Within the sample, this clonotype is medium-sized. The chain uses TRBV14 and TRBJ1-1; 8 positions agree with TRBD1. CDR3 size: 16 residues. Per the germline V gene, CDR1 is SGHDN and CDR2 is FVKESK. V shed 4 bases, J shed 0 bases, and the junction held 7 bases outside the gene matches. CDR3 sequence: CASSRGQERMNTEAFF. Here the CDR3 DNA reads TGTGCCAGCAGCCGGGGACAGGAGAGAATGAACACTGAAGCTTTCTTT.

This clonotype was observed once. The chain joins TRBV13 to TRBJ2-1; D could derive from TRBD1 or TRBD2 (5 bases each). Germline CDR1 PRHDT, CDR2 FYEKMQ (reference sequence). Trimming cost V 2 bases and J 5 bases, with 16 bases left between them. The CDR3 length is 16 residues. CDR3 region: CASSLRDLGRDNEQFF. The CDR3 region has the DNA TGTGCCAGCAGCTTAAGGGACCTGGGAAGGGACAATGAGCAGTTCTTC.

This chain joins TRBV12-3 or TRBV12-4 and TRBJ2-1, with 15 nucleotides matching TRBD2. The CDR3 contains 15 residues. V gave up 9 bases and J gave up 12 bases; unmatched junction bases: 12. CDR3 residues: CARSLGLAGGIWQFF. CDR3 in DNA: TGTGCCAGGAGCCTAGGACTAGCGGGAGGGATTTGGCAGTTCTTC.

In this sample, this clonotype turned up once. Given a much more abundant clone one base away, this may be a read error. The V gene is TRBV28, the J gene TRBJ1-5, with 7 bases that match TRBD1. Per germline, CDR1 MDHEN and CDR2 SYDVKM. CDR3 size: 18 residues. V gave up 2 bases and J gave up 1 base; unmatched junction bases: 11. The CDR3, as DNA: TGTGCCAGCAGTTTACAAAACTGGGCAGGGGGGAGCAATCAGCCCCAGCATTTT. Translated, it gives CASSLQNWAGGSNQPQHF.

With respect to this clonotype: A read error may account for a junction end that differs from germline. The CDR3 DNA reads TGCACCAGCAGTCCTACATGTGGTACTGGAAACACCATATATTTT. The encoded protein is CTSSPTCGTGNTIYF. The rearrangement uses TRBV4-1 and TRBJ1-3; no definite D call. The CDR3 sequence is 15 residues long. Germline-derived CDR1 and CDR2 are MGHRA and YSYEKL.

Remarks on this clonotype: This may come from a read error, since a much larger clone is one base off. The missing conserved phenylalanine or tryptophan at the end of this CDR3 makes a read error likely. The chain employs TRBV28 and TRBJ1-1; no clear D gene. The CDR3 sequence is 14 residues long. V was cut by 7 bases and J by 4 bases, with 16 bases left in between. Germline CDR1 MDHEN, CDR2 SYDVKM. CDR3 sequence: CASIRSTVSTEAFS. DNA of the CDR3: TGTGCCAGCATTAGGAGCACAGTCTCCACTGAAGCTTTCTCT.

The rearrangement uses TRBV12-3 or TRBV12-4 and TRBJ2-5; D is unresolved. V shed 9 bases and J shed 2 bases, with 16 bases lying between them. CDR3 size: 14 residues. CDR3 protein: CASSPWVVQETQYF. The CDR3, as DNA: TGTGCCAGTAGCCCATGGGTGGTTCAAGAGACCCAGTACTTC.

This clonotype was recorded only once. The CDR3 carries no conserved terminal phenylalanine or tryptophan, so it likely arises from a read error. V usage is TRBV29-1 and J usage is TRBJ2-1; D is perhaps TRBD2 (7 bases). Germline V CDR1 and CDR2: SQVTM, ANQGSEA. This CDR3 has 12 amino acids. DNA for the CDR3: TGCAGAGTTGAGGGGGGAGGGCACGAGCAGTTCTCC. Translated, it gives CRVEGGGHEQFS.

This chain links TRBV7-2 with TRBJ2-1; 7 bases are a match to TRBD2. CDR3 length: 16 amino acids. The trim removed 1 base at V and 2 bases at J, leaving 5 bases unmatched. The germline gives CDR1 SGHTA, CDR2 FQGNSA. CDR3: CASSLVGGRTYNEQFF. The CDR3 region has the DNA TGTGCCAGCAGCTTAGTAGGCGGGAGAACCTACAATGAGCAGTTCTTC.